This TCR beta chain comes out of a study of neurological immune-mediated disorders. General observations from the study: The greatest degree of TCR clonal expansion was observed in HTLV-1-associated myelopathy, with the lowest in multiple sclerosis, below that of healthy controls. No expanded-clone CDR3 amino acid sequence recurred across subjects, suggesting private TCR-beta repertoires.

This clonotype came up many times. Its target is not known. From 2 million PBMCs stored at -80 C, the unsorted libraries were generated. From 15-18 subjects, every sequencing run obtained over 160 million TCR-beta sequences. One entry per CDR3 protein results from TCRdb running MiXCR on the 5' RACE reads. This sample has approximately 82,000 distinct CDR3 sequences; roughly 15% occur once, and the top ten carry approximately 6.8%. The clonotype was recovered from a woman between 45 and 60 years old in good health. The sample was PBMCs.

The CDR3 DNA is TGTGCCAGCAGCCTATCGGGACAGGGGGACGAGCAGTACTTC. This codes for CASSLSGQGDEQYF. The chain carries TRBV3-1 and TRBJ2-7; TRBD1 agrees at 11 bases. CDR1 is LGHDT and CDR2 is YNNKEL in the germline V gene (reference sequence). The CDR3 spans 14 residues. Trimming at V came to 4 bases and at J to 5 bases, leaving 4 bases not matched to a gene.